The 17 T cell receptor beta chains listed next were all sequenced from one sample in a study of shared clonotypes between healthy human individuals. The protocol was immunoSEQ multiplex PCR, while the TCRdb copy is restricted to in-frame clones and leaves out a portion. The data hold millions of clones, with over 85% observed a single time. The sequenced sample consisted of naive CD4+ T cells sorted from blood. The subset denotes: CD45RA+ positively selected. Source of these receptors: a man aged 18 to 30 in good health.

V and J are TRBV5-4 and TRBJ2-1; 9 bases agree with TRBD1. The CDR3 has 16 residues. Germline values: CDR1 SGHNT, CDR2 YYREEE (reference sequence). J lost 8 bases, V lost 3 bases, and 12 bases had no gene match. The CDR3 sequence: CASSSRTGGALDEQFF. The CDR3 DNA is TGTGCCAGCAGCTCACGAACAGGGGGCGCTCTAGATGAGCAGTTCTTC.

In DNA, the CDR3 is TGTGCCAGCAGTGGTAGCGGGGGGGCCTCGGAGACCCAGTACTTC. This encodes CASSGSGGASETQYF. This chain joins TRBV2 and TRBJ2-5, with 11 bases fitting TRBD2. The CDR3 sequence is 15 residues long. Trimming at V came to 4 bases and at J to 5 bases, leaving 6 bases not matched to a gene. Germline assignment: CDR1 SNHLY and CDR2 FYNNEI. The variable domain in full, with the rest retrieved from reference TRBV2 and TRBJ2-5, is EPEVTQTPSHQVTQMGQEVILRCVPISNHLYFYWYRQILGQKVEFLVSFYNNEISEKSEIFDDQFSVERPDGSNFTLKIRSTKLEDSAMYFCASSGSGGASETQYFGPGTRLLVL.

The chain employs TRBV2 and TRBJ2-3; the D gene is possibly TRBD2 (6 bases). Germline-derived CDR1 and CDR2 are SNHLY and FYNNEI. V dropped 8 bases and J dropped 1 base, with 10 bases sitting between them. The CDR3 is 13 amino acids. Here the CDR3 DNA reads TGTGCCAGCTCTTGGGGGGGCACAGATACGCAGTATTTT. Its protein product is CASSWGGTDTQYF.

This clone was observed once. This sequence joins TRBV28 and TRBJ1-5, with D maybe TRBD1 (6 bases). This CDR3 region has 15 residues. The germline V and J ends were trimmed by 7 bases and 2 bases, with 15 bases remaining between them. CDR1 and CDR2 (germline): MDHEN, SYDVKM. CDR3 amino acids: CASKGGAVGNQPQHF. Written as DNA, the CDR3 is TGTGCCAGCAAGGGGGGGGCAGTTGGCAATCAGCCCCAGCATTTT.

This rearrangement joins TRBV29-1 to TRBJ2-2, with 15 bases lining up with TRBD2. This CDR3 is built from 18 residues. Trimming took 6 bases from V and 4 from J; bases not matched to a gene: 12. Germline lookup yields CDR1 SQVTM and CDR2 ANQGSEA. The CDR3 bases are TGCAGCGTCAGAAGGGGACTAGCGGGAGGACCGGGCACCGGGGAGCTGTTTTTT. Translation gives CSVRRGLAGGPGTGELFF.

J is TRBJ1-5 and V is TRBV19; 8 bases match TRBD1. Per germline, CDR1 LNHDA and CDR2 SQIVND (reference sequence). This CDR3 region has 14 residues. V was clipped by 5 bases and J by 7 bases; unmatched bases: 7. CDR3 DNA: TGTGCCAGTAGTGTGGACAGGGTAGGACAGCCCCAGCATTTT. It yields the protein CASSVDRVGQPQHF.

This clone was found a few times. The rearrangement links TRBV10-3 to TRBJ1-1; D is undetermined. Trimming removed 4 bases at V and 4 bases at J, with 13 bases between. The CDR3 is 14 residues long. The germline V gene has CDR1 ENHRY and CDR2 SYGVKD. The CDR3 sequence: CAISVDGFTTEAFF. CDR3 in DNA: TGTGCCATCAGTGTAGACGGATTTACCACTGAAGCTTTCTTT.

The chain employs TRBV5-1 and TRBJ2-3; 8 bases agree with TRBD2. The J segment lost 2 bases and the V segment lost 5 bases, leaving 13 bases of the junction unmatched. Per the germline V gene, CDR1 is SGHRS and CDR2 is YFSETQ. The CDR3 runs to 17 residues. CDR3 amino acids: CASSRGGAGVITDTQYF. CDR3 nucleotide sequence: TGCGCCAGCAGTAGGGGCGGAGCGGGGGTCATCACAGATACGCAGTATTTT. Full variable domain (remainder filled in from reference TRBV5-1 and TRBJ2-3): KAGVTQTPRYLIKTRGQQVTLSCSPISGHRSVSWYQQTPGQGLQFLFEYFSETQRNKGNFPGRFSGRQFSNSRSEMNVSTLELGDSALYLCASSRGGAGVITDTQYFGPGTRLTVL.

The chain is built from TRBV5-4 and TRBJ2-7; D ambiguous. Trimming removed 0 bases from V and 2 bases from J, with 12 bases in between. Germline values: CDR1 SGHNT, CDR2 YYREEE (reference sequence). The CDR3 consists of 15 residues. For the CDR3, the DNA is TGTGCCAGCAGCTTGGCCGGAACAGAGACCTACGAGCAGTACTTC. Translation gives CASSLAGTETYEQYF.

Remarks on this clone: Within the sample, other DNA sequences also encode this same CDR3. The chain joins TRBV6-5 to TRBJ2-7; the match to TRBD1 covers 8 bases. V was clipped by 6 bases and J by 2 bases; unmatched bases: 6. CDR3 length: 14 amino acids. From germline, CDR1 is MNHEY and CDR2 SVGAGI. CDR3 loop: CASSPGQGTYEQYF. The CDR3 nucleotides read TGTGCCAGCAGCCCAGGACAGGGAACCTACGAGCAGTACTTC.

The rearrangement links TRBV5-4 to TRBJ2-7; weak D call: TRBD2 (5 bases). The V end lost 3 bases, the J end lost 4 bases, and 14 bases lay between the germline ends. Germline V gives CDR1 SGHNT, CDR2 YYREEE (reference sequence). The length of the CDR3 is 14 residues. CDR3 sequence reads: CASSSPPRVYEQYF. CDR3 coding DNA: TGTGCCAGCAGCTCCCCCCCGCGGGTTTACGAGCAGTACTTC.

This clone has only one observation. The chain is built from TRBV21-1 and TRBJ2-3; the D segment call TRBD2 is taken from the table without a DNA check. TRBV21-1 is a recognized pseudogene. This CDR3 is 17 amino acids long. CDR3 in DNA: TGTGCCAGCAGCAAAGCTCCCGAGGGAGGAATCACAGATACGCAGTATTTT. This sequence encodes CASSKAPEGGITDTQYF.

This clone is a singleton in its sample. V and J are TRBV29-1 and TRBJ2-5; D is perhaps TRBD2 (7 bases). Trimming pared 7 bases from V and 5 bases from J, leaving 17 bases between. The CDR3 totals 13 residues. The V gene's germline CDR1 is SQVTM and CDR2 ANQGSEA. The CDR3 region is CSGRLAGAETQYF. The CDR3 DNA reads TGCAGCGGGCGCTTGGCGGGGGCGGAGACCCAGTACTTC.

This clone was seen just once. Distinct nucleotide sequences in the sample also encode this CDR3. The chain is built from TRBV2 and TRBJ2-3; D call uncertain. Germline V gene sequence: CDR1 SNHLY, CDR2 FYNNEI. V lost 2 bases and J lost 2, with 5 bases in between. This CDR3 comprises 13 residues. The CDR3 here is CASSEQVTDTQYF. The DNA of the CDR3 is TGTGCCAGCAGTGAACAGGTCACAGATACGCAGTATTTT.

This chain connects TRBV4-2 to TRBJ2-2, with 14 positions matching TRBD2. V gave up 4 bases and J gave up 5 bases; unmatched junction bases: 9. Per germline, CDR1 LGHNA and CDR2 YNFKEQ. This CDR3 contains 18 residues. CDR3 DNA: TGTGCCAGCAGCCCCAGACTAGCGGGGGGGCTGCGGACCGGGGAGCTGTTTTTT. Its translation is CASSPRLAGGLRTGELFF.

The V and J genes are TRBV5-5 and TRBJ1-1, with 9 bases matching TRBD1. V lost 1 base to trimming and J lost 4 bases; unmatched junction nucleotides: 5. The CDR3 runs to 15 residues. Germline CDR1 SGHKS, CDR2 YYEKEE (reference sequence). CDR3 loop: CASSLIGQGSTEAFF. As DNA, the CDR3 is TGTGCCAGCAGCTTGATCGGACAGGGGAGCACTGAAGCTTTCTTT.

The chain is built from TRBV18 and TRBJ2-6; 10 nucleotides align to TRBD1. CDR1 and CDR2 from the germline V gene are KGHSH and LQKENI. The CDR3 runs to 18 residues. J gave up 0 bases and V 3 bases, and 5 bases lay outside the gene matches. The CDR3: CASSPGQGPISGANVLTF. For the CDR3, the DNA is TGTGCCAGCTCACCGGGACAGGGGCCTATCTCTGGGGCCAACGTCCTGACTTTC.